The clone carrying this T cell receptor beta chain was recorded only once. Its antigen is currently unknown. Both 60 Vbeta primers and 13 Jbeta primers went into the PCR. Sequencing was performed with immunoSEQ multiplex PCR; in TCRdb, only in-frame clones are kept and a portion is missing. The sample includes about 150,000 clones, 65% to 75% seen only once; the top ten take about 4.1%. The CDR3 extends over 18 amino acids. V gave up 0 bases and J gave up 3 bases, with 18 bases separating them. Germline V gene sequence: CDR1 SGDLS, CDR2 YYNGEE. This entry belongs to a study of cytomegalovirus exposure and HLA in healthy donors. General study findings and limits: Among the CMV-associated chains, a few were confirmed in vitro as specific for CMV antigens. Upon later analysis, TCR association rates were observed to vary by HLA locus, being highest for DRB1 and lowest for HLA-C.

This receptor was taken from a man between 60 and 75 years old in good health and CMV-seronegative. The genes are TRBV9 and TRBJ1-4; D is perhaps TRBD1 (5 bases). Sequenced material: PBMCs. The CDR3 loop is CASSVADTGRFSNEKLFF. The CDR3 DNA sequence: TGTGCCAGCAGCGTAGCGGACACGGGGAGGTTTTCTAATGAAAAACTGTTTTTT. The variable domain in full, completed from reference TRBV9 and TRBJ1-4, reads DSGVTQTPKHLITATGQRVTLRCSPRSGDLSVYWYQQSLDQGLQFLIQYYNGEERAKGNILERFSAQQFPDLHSELNLSSLELGDSALYFCASSVADTGRFSNEKLFFGSGTQLSVL.